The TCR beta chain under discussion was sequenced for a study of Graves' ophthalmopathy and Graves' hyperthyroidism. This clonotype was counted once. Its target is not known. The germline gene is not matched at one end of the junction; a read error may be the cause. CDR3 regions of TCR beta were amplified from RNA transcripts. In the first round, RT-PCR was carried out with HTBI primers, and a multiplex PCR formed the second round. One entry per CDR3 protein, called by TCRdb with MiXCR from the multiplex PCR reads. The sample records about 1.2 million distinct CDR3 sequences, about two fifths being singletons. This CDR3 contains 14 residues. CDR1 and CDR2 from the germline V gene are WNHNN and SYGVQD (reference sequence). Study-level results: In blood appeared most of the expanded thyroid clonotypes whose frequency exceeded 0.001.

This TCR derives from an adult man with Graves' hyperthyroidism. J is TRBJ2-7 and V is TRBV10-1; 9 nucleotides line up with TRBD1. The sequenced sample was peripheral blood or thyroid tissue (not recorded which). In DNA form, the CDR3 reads TGCGCCGGCAGCGCCGGGACAGGGAGTTACAAGCAGTACTTC. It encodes CAGSAGTGSYKQYF.